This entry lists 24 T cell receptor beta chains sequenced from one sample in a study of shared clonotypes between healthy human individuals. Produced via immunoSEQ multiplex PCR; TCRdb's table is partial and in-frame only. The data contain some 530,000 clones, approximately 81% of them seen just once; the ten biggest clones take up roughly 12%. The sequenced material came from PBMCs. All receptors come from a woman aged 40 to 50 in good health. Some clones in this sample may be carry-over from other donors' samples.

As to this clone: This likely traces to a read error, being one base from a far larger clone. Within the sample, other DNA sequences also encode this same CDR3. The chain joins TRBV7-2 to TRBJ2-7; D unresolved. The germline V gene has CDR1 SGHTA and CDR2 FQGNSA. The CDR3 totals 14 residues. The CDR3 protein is CASSLMGTYYEQYF. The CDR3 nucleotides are TGTGCCAGCAGCTTAATGGGAACCTACTACGAGCAATACTTC.

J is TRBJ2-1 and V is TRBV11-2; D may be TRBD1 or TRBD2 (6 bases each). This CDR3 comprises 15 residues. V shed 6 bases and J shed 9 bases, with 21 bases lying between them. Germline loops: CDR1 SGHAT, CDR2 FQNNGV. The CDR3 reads CASSPLGGTRAEQFF. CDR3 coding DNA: TGTGCCAGCAGTCCCCTAGGGGGGACAAGGGCTGAGCAGTTCTTC.

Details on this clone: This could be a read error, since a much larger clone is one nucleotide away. CDR3: CASSTSRGEYNEQFF. The CDR3 DNA sequence: TGTGCCAGCAGCACTAGCAGGGGGGAATACAATGAGCAGTTCTTC. V gene TRBV9 combines with J gene TRBJ2-1; a weak D match, TRBD1 (7 bases). Trimming cost V 4 bases and J 4 bases, with 15 bases left between them. CDR3 length: 15 residues. Germline CDR1 SGDLS, CDR2 YYNGEE.

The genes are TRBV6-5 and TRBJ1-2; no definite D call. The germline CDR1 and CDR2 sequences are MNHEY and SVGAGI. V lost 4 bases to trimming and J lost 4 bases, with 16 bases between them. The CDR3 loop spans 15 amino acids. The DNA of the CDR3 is TGTGCCAGCAGTTTGACGTTGACGGCTAGCTATGGCTACACCTTC. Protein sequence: CASSLTLTASYGYTF.

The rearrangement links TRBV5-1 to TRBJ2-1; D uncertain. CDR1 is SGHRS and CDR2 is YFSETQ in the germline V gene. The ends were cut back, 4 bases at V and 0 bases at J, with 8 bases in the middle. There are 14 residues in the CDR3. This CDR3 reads CASSTTHSYNEQFF. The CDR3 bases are TGCGCCAGCAGCACGACCCACTCCTACAATGAGCAGTTCTTC.

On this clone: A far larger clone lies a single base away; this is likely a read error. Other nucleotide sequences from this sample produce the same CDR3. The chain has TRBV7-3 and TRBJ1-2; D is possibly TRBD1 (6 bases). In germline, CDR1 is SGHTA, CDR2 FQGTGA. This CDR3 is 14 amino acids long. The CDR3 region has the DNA TGTGCCAGTAGCTTGGAAGGGGGGCTCGGAGGCTACACCTTC. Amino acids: CASSLEGGLGGYTF.

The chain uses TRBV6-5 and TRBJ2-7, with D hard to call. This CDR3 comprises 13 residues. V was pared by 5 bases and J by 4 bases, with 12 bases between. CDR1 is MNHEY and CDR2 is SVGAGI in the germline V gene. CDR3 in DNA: TGTGCCAGCAGTCTAGGCAGCCTATACGAGCAGTACTTC. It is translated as CASSLGSLYEQYF.

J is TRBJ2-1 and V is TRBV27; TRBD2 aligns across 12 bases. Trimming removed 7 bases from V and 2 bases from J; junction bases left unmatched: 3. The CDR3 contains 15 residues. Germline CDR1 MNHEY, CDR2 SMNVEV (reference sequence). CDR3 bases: TGTGCCAGCAACCGACTAGCGGGAGCCTACAATGAGCAGTTCTTC. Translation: CASNRLAGAYNEQFF.

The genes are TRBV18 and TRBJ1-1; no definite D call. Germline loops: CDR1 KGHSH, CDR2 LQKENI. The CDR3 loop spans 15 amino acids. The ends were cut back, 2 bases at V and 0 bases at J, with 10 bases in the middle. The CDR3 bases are TGTGCCAGCTCACCAGGAATAGGGATGAACACTGAAGCTTTCTTT. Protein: CASSPGIGMNTEAFF.

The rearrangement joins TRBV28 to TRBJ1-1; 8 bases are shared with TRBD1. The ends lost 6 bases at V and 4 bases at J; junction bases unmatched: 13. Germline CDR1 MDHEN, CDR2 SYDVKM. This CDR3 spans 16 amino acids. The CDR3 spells CASRMQLGQGATEAFF. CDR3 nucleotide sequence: TGTGCCAGCAGGATGCAGTTGGGGCAGGGGGCCACTGAAGCTTTCTTT. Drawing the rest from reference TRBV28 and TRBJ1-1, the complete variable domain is DVKVTQSSRYLVKRTGEKVFLECVQDMDHENMFWYRQDPGLGLRLIYFSYDVKMKEKGDIPEGYSVSREKKERFSLILESASTNQTSMYLCASRMQLGQGATEAFFGQGTRLTVV.

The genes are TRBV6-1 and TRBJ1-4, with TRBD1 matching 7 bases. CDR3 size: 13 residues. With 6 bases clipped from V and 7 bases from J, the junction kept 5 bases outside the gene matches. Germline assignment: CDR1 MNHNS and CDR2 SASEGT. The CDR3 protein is CASSFDRVEKLFF. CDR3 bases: TGTGCCAGCAGCTTCGACAGGGTTGAAAAACTGTTTTTT.

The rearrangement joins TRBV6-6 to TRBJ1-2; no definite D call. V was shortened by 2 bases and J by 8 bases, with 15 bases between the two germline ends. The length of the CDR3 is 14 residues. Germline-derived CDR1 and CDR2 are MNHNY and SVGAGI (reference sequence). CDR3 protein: CASSYPQGSWGYTF. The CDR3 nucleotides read TGTGCCAGCAGTTACCCACAAGGCTCCTGGGGCTACACCTTC.

The CDR3 protein is CASSLGDFPNEQFF. CDR3 DNA sequence: TGTGCCAGCAGTTTGGGGGACTTTCCCAATGAGCAGTTCTTC. The chain combines TRBV6-6 with TRBJ2-1, with D perhaps matching TRBD2 (6 bases). The CDR3 contains 14 residues. Germline assignment: CDR1 MNHNY and CDR2 SVGAGI (reference sequence). V dropped 4 bases and J dropped 6 bases, with 13 bases sitting between them.

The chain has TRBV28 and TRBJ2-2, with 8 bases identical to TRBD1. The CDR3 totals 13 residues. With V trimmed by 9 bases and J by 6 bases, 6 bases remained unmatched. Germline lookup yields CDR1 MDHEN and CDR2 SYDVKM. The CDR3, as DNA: TGTGCCAGTAAGACAGGGGACGCCGGGGAGCTGTTTTTT. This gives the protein CASKTGDAGELFF. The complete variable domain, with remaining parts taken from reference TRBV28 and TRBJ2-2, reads DVKVTQSSRYLVKRTGEKVFLECVQDMDHENMFWYRQDPGLGLRLIYFSYDVKMKEKGDIPEGYSVSREKKERFSLILESASTNQTSMYLCASKTGDAGELFFGEGSRLTVL.

The CDR3 reads CASSLQASGSSHNEQFF. The CDR3 bases are TGTGCCAGCAGCTTACAGGCTAGCGGGAGTTCCCACAATGAGCAGTTCTTC. The V and J genes are TRBV11-2 and TRBJ2-1; 10 bases are a match to TRBD2. Germline V gene sequence: CDR1 SGHAT, CDR2 FQNNGV. V was clipped by 2 bases and J by 5 bases; unmatched bases: 9. CDR3 length equals 17 residues. The variable domain in full, completed from reference TRBV11-2 and TRBJ2-1, reads EAGVAQSPRYKIIEKRQSVAFWCNPISGHATLYWYQQILGQGPKLLIQFQNNGVVDDSQLPKDRFSAERLKGVDSTLKIQPAKLEDSAVYLCASSLQASGSSHNEQFFGPGTRLTVL.

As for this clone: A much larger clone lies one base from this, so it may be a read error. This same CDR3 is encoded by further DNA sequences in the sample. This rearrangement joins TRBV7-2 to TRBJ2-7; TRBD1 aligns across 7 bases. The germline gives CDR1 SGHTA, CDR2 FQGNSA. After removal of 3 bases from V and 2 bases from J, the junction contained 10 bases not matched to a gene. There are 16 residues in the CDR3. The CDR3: CASSLPRDSRAYEQYF. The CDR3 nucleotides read TGTGCCAGCAGCTTGCCACGGGACAGCAGGGCCTACGAGCAGTACTTC. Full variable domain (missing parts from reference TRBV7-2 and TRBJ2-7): GAGVSQSPSNKVTEKGKDVELRCDPISGHTALYWYRQSLGQGLEFLIYFQGNSAPDKSGLPSDRFSAERTGGSVSTLTIQRTQQEDSAVYLCASSLPRDSRAYEQYFGPGTRLTVT.

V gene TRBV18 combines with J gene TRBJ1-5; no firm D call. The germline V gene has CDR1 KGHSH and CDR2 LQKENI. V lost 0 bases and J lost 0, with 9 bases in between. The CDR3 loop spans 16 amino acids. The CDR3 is CASSPPGPYSNQPQHF. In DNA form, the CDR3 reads TGTGCCAGCTCACCACCAGGGCCTTATAGCAATCAGCCCCAGCATTTT.

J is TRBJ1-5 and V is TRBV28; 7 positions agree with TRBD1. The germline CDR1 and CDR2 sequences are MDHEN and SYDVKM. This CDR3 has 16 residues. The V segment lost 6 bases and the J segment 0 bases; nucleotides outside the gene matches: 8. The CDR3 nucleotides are TGTGCCAGCAGGCCAGGGGGTCTGCATAGCAATCAGCCCCAGCATTTT. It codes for CASRPGGLHSNQPQHF.

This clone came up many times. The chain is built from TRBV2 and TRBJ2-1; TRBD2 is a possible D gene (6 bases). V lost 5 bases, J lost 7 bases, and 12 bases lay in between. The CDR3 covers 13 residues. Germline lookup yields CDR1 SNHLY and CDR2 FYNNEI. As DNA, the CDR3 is TGTGCCAGCAGTTCGGGACTCCTAAATGAGCAGTTCTTC. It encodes CASSSGLLNEQFF.

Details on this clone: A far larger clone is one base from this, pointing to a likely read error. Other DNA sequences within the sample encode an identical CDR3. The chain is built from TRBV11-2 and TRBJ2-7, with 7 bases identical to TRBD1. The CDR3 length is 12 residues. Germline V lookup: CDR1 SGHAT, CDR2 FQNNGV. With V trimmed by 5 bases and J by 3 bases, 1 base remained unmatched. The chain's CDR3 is CASSRQGYEQYF. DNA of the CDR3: TGTGCCAGCAGCCGACAGGGCTACGAGCAGTACTTC.

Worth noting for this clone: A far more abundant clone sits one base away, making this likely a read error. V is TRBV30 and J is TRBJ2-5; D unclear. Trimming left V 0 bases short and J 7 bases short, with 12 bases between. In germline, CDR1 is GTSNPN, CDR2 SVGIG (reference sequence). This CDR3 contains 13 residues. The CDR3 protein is CAWSVSLSGTQYF. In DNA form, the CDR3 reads TGTGCCTGGAGTGTATCCCTAAGTGGGACCCAGTACTTC.

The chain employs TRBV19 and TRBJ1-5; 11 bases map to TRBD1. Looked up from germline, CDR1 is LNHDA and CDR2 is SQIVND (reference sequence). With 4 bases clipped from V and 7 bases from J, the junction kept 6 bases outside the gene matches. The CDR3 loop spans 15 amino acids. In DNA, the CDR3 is TGTGCCAGTAGTAGGCCGGGACAGGGGGTGCAGCCCCAGCATTTT. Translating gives CASSRPGQGVQPQHF.

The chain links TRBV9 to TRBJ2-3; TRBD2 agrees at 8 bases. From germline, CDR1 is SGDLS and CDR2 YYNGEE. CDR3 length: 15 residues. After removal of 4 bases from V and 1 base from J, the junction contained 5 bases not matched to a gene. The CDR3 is CASSLTSGGTDTQYF. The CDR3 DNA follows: TGTGCCAGCAGCTTAACTAGCGGAGGCACAGATACGCAGTATTTT.

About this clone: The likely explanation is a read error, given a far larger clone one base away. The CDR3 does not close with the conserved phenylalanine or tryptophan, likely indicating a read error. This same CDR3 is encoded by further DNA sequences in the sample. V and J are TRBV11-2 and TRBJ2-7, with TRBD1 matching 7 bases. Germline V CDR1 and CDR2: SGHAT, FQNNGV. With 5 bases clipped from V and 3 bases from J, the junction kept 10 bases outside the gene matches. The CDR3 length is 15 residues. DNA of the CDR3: TGTGCCAGCAGCGATCGGACAGGAGGTTTCTACGAGCAGTACCTC. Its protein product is CASSDRTGGFYEQYL.